The present T cell receptor beta chain was sequenced within a study of blood T cell repertoires in COVID-19 (dated by TCRdb to 2020 to 2022). With regard to the full study: Samples from collaborators originated in the United States, Italy and Spain and spanned both the acute and convalescent phases of COVID-19. The prospective study material was composed of cDNA or gDNA derived from T cells, B-cell-depleted T cells, or PBMCs. Subjects who had been exposed to COVID-19, were actively infected with it, or had recovered from it provided the deeply sampled blood TCRbeta repertoires that made up the dataset. The repertoires were released in a freely available public database intended as a resource for research on the immune response to SARS-CoV-2. The samples were drawn from two sources: the first 160 participants of the ongoing ImmuneRACE study, and about 1,300 subjects contributed by 6 global collaborators. Sample metadata almost always included a de-identified subject ID, COVID-19 status, age in years and sex. Where HLA class I and class II types were available, the types were taken from metadata supplied by the sample provider, not from assay-based typing. On the study overall, not on this receptor specifically: The quantity of clinical and demographic metadata differed by source and by participant and was supplied without curation.

The immunoSEQ Assay, a bias-controlled multiplex PCR, was used to amplify TCRbeta CDR3 regions from genomic DNA. On the study's bioinformatics: Within the assay, amplification of reference gene primers was used to estimate how many nucleated cells each sample contained. Sequence reads were collapsed and filtered to measure the absolute abundance of every unique TCRbeta CDR3 rearrangement. For each sample, productive Simpson clonality was calculated as the square root of Simpson's diversity index across productive rearrangements. TCRdb re-hosts the immuneACCESS table, in-frame sequences only. Its copies lack some clones; in the studies checked, an unresolved V gene accounts for under half of them, and the cause for the rest is not known. The V and J calls and clone size are taken from that table; D and trimming were inferred from the DNA. This sample lists 140,000 to 150,000 clones; 81% were detected once. Of the sample, roughly 8% falls within the top ten clones.

The collaborating institutions used their own protocols to collect whole blood in K2EDTA tubes. For TCRbeta analysis, collaborators shipped samples in one of three forms: frozen whole blood, isolated PBMCs, or DNA extracted from either of those sample types. As concerns this clone: Its binding antigen is unknown. It may be a read error: a sequence one base away is much more abundant. Other DNA sequences in this specimen translate into the identical CDR3.

The CDR3 covers 14 residues, taking in both the cysteine and the phenylalanine. The DNA shown is the 42-base CDR3, in frame from base 1. The germline V gene yields SGHDT for CDR1 and YYEEEE for CDR2. V loses 5 bases at its end and J loses 2 bases; junction bases beyond the gene matches: 4. The sequence was obtained from a human donor with acute or convalescent COVID-19. The donor label of this sample is uncertain. The sequenced sample was peripheral blood. This chain joins TRBV5-6 to TRBJ1-5; TRBD1 aligns with 7 central bases. The nucleotide sequence is TGTGCCAGCAGTTTCGGACAGGGCAATCAGCCCCAGCATTTT. Its product reads: CASSFGQGNQPQHF.